A single sample gave rise to the 13 T cell receptor beta chains below, sequenced in a study of Ad26.COV2.S vaccination and SARS-CoV-2 variants. Method: immunoSEQ multiplex PCR; TCRdb's copy keeps in-frame clones and lacks some. Among about 440,000 clones listed, around 88% were seen once. Treatment here: approximately 18 received Ad26.COV2.S at low or high dose, single or two shots; several received placebo; per-sample allocation not given. It was on day 63 after the first vaccine or placebo injection that samples were taken. Source: peripheral blood, taken in a trial of Ad26.COV2.S vaccine versus placebo. The origin of the receptors is a person aged 18 to 65 who received the Ad26.COV2.S COVID-19 vaccine or a placebo.

The rearrangement links TRBV5-4 to TRBJ1-3; D remains unclear. The CDR3 length is 14 residues. The V end lost 0 bases, the J end lost 0 bases, and 4 bases lay between the germline ends. The germline CDR1 and CDR2 sequences are SGHNT and YYREEE (reference sequence). Here the CDR3 DNA reads TGTGCCAGCAGCTTGGCAGCCTCTGGAAACACCATATATTTT. Its translation is CASSLAASGNTIYF.

This clone was counted once. The chain links TRBV20-1 to TRBJ2-5; 7 bases are a match to TRBD2. CDR1 is DFQATT and CDR2 is SNEGSKA in the germline V gene (reference sequence). The CDR3 sequence is 14 residues long. The V gene end was trimmed by 3 bases and the J gene end by 2 bases; junction bases not matched to a gene: 6. The CDR3 protein is CSASFGGGQETQYF. The CDR3 bases are TGCAGTGCTAGTTTTGGGGGGGGGCAAGAGACCCAGTACTTC.

This chain links TRBV29-1 with TRBJ1-1; 8 bases map to TRBD1. CDR1 is SQVTM and CDR2 is ANQGSEA in the germline V gene. With 6 bases clipped from V and 9 bases from J, the junction kept 15 bases outside the gene matches. There are 14 residues in the CDR3. CDR3 nucleotide sequence: TGCAGCGTCGCCGCCCCGGACAGGGATAATAAAGCTTTCTTT. Amino acid sequence: CSVAAPDRDNKAFF.

The chain combines TRBV5-5 with TRBJ2-7; no reliable D call. The germline gives CDR1 SGHKS, CDR2 YYEKEE (reference sequence). V dropped 0 bases and J dropped 3 bases, with 7 bases sitting between them. The CDR3 spans 13 residues. The CDR3 here is CASSLGLYYEQYF. CDR3 coding DNA: TGTGCCAGCAGCTTGGGCCTATACTACGAGCAGTACTTC. Full variable domain (missing parts from reference TRBV5-5 and TRBJ2-7): DAGVTQSPTHLIKTRGQQVTLRCSPISGHKSVSWYQQVLGQGPQFIFQYYEKEERGRGNFPDRFSARQFPNYSSELNVNALLLGDSALYLCASSLGLYYEQYFGPGTRLTVT.

This chain uses TRBV25-1 with TRBJ1-1; D may be TRBD1 (6 bases). This CDR3 contains 14 residues. Trimming took 4 bases from V and 6 from J, leaving 15 bases between them. The germline gives CDR1 MGHDK, CDR2 SYGVNS. The CDR3: CASSGIGSGAEAFF. The CDR3 DNA reads TGTGCCAGCAGTGGAATAGGATCAGGGGCTGAAGCTTTCTTT. Looking up the rest from reference TRBV25-1 and TRBJ1-1 gives the full variable domain: EADIYQTPRYLVIGTGKKITLECSQTMGHDKMYWYQQDPGMELHLIHYSYGVNSTEKGDLSSESTVSRIRTEHFPLTLESARPSHTSQYLCASSGIGSGAEAFFGQGTRLTVV.

The chain is built from TRBV28 and TRBJ2-5, with TRBD2 identical over 12 bases. J was trimmed by 5 bases and V by 4 bases; bases with no gene match: 8. The CDR3 sequence is 16 residues long. Germline V gives CDR1 MDHEN, CDR2 SYDVKM. CDR3 nucleotide sequence: TGTGCCAGCAGTTCCCCCGCGACTAGCGGGGGTGAGACCCAGTACTTC. Translation gives CASSSPATSGGETQYF.

The rearrangement joins TRBV25-1 to TRBJ2-5, with D unresolved. Germline assignment: CDR1 MGHDK and CDR2 SYGVNS. V lost 3 bases to trimming and J lost 4 bases, with 3 bases between them. The CDR3 spans 11 residues. CDR3 DNA sequence: TGTGCCAGCAGTGAGGCAGAGACCCAGTACTTC. It codes for CASSEAETQYF.

V gene TRBV20-1 combines with J gene TRBJ1-1; weak D call: TRBD1 (6 bases). This CDR3 is built from 13 residues. V gave up 3 bases and J gave up 10 bases, with 18 bases separating them. Per the germline V gene, CDR1 is DFQATT and CDR2 is SNEGSKA (reference sequence). Here the CDR3 reads CSASPSGERGAFF. In DNA, the CDR3 is TGCAGTGCTAGTCCCTCAGGGGAACGGGGAGCTTTCTTT.

This sequence joins TRBV18 and TRBJ1-5, with D perhaps matching TRBD1 (6 bases). The germline V gene has CDR1 KGHSH and CDR2 LQKENI. V lost 2 bases, J lost 3 bases, and 11 bases lay in between. CDR3 length: 15 amino acids. CDR3 sequence reads: CASSPDGQPNQPQHF. CDR3 nucleotides: TGTGCCAGCTCACCAGATGGACAGCCCAATCAGCCCCAGCATTTT.

This chain connects TRBV20-1 to TRBJ2-5, with 9 bases fitting TRBD1. In germline, CDR1 is DFQATT, CDR2 SNEGSKA (reference sequence). CDR3 length: 16 residues. The V segment lost 3 bases and the J segment 4 bases; nucleotides outside the gene matches: 12. The CDR3 coding sequence is TGCAGTGCTAGTGCTTTTGAGACAGGGGGGGGAGAGACCCAGTACTTC. Its translation is CSASAFETGGGETQYF.

The chain carries TRBV10-3 and TRBJ2-3; 7 bases map to TRBD1. The CDR3 runs 12 residues. After removal of 6 bases from V and 8 bases from J, the junction contained 5 bases not matched to a gene. Germline V lookup: CDR1 ENHRY, CDR2 SYGVKD. CDR3 region: CAISLDRVTQYF. The CDR3 DNA sequence: TGTGCCATCAGCCTCGACAGGGTTACGCAGTATTTT.

The chain is built from TRBV5-6 and TRBJ1-2, with 7 bases matching TRBD1. The CDR3 is 15 residues long. Trimming at V came to 4 bases and at J to 3 bases, leaving 9 bases not matched to a gene. CDR1 and CDR2 from the germline V gene are SGHDT and YYEEEE. CDR3 residues: CASSPGGQGDYGYTF. The CDR3 DNA follows: TGTGCCAGCAGCCCCGGGGGGCAGGGGGACTATGGCTACACCTTC.

The chain has TRBV6-1 and TRBJ2-1; 8 positions match TRBD2. CDR3 length equals 15 residues. Per germline, CDR1 MNHNS and CDR2 SASEGT. V gave up 1 base and J gave up 8 bases; unmatched junction bases: 7. The CDR3: CASSEGWTSIDEQFF. For the CDR3, the DNA is TGTGCCAGCAGTGAAGGGTGGACTAGCATCGATGAGCAGTTCTTC.